The 6 T cell receptor beta chains reported below all come from one sample, sequenced in a study of T cell responses to AZD1222 COVID-19 vaccine. Assay: immunoSEQ multiplex PCR; the TCRdb copy retains only in-frame clones and omits some. Of 70,000 to 95,000 clones in the sample, more than 80% were seen once. The source was peripheral blood, collected 28 days after the second AZD1222 dose. These receptors were obtained from an adult who received the AZD1222 COVID-19 vaccine.

This chain joins TRBV6-5 and TRBJ1-3, with D unresolved. Trimming left V 0 bases short and J 0 bases short, with 6 bases between. The V gene's germline CDR1 is MNHEY and CDR2 SVGAGI. The CDR3 totals 15 residues. CDR3 sequence (DNA): TGTGCCAGCAGTTACTCAGGCATCTCTGGAAACACCATATATTTT. Translating it yields CASSYSGISGNTIYF.

This clone occurred once. This chain joins TRBV5-6 and TRBJ2-7; D remains ambiguous. Germline assignment: CDR1 SGHDT and CDR2 YYEEEE. Trimming removed 4 bases from V and 1 base from J, with 9 bases in between. The CDR3 is made up of 13 amino acids. CDR3 coding DNA: TGTGCCAGCAGCGATACTACTTCCTACGAGCAGTACTTC. Translating gives CASSDTTSYEQYF.

V is TRBV30 and J is TRBJ1-1; perhaps TRBD1 as D (5 bases). Germline V CDR1 and CDR2: GTSNPN, SVGIG (reference sequence). Trimming stripped 4 bases from V and 5 bases from J, with 17 bases between. The CDR3 contains 14 residues. The DNA for the CDR3 is TGTGCCTGGAACCCGGGACGCCGGTGGACTGAAGCTTTCTTT. Translated, it gives CAWNPGRRWTEAFF.

The chain uses TRBV20-1 and TRBJ1-6; maybe TRBD1 (5 bases). Germline CDR1 is DFQATT and CDR2 is SNEGSKA (reference sequence). Trimming cost V 5 bases and J 9 bases, with 20 bases left between them. The CDR3 contains 15 residues. CDR3 in amino acids: CSAGGSDREFSPLHF. The CDR3 DNA follows: TGCAGTGCTGGTGGGAGTGACAGAGAGTTTTCACCCCTCCACTTT.

V usage is TRBV3-1 (or the pseudogene TRBV3-2) and J usage is TRBJ2-5; D call uncertain. From germline, CDR1 is LGHDT and CDR2 YNNKEL (reference sequence). The CDR3 contains 10 residues. Trimming cost V 0 bases and J 7 bases, with 0 bases left between them. The CDR3 region is CASSQETQYF. In nucleotides, the CDR3 is TGTGCCAGCAGCCAAGAGACCCAGTACTTC.

The rearrangement links TRBV27 to TRBJ1-2; TRBD1 matches at 7 bases. The CDR3 contains 15 residues. From germline, CDR1 is MNHEY and CDR2 SMNVEV (reference sequence). J gave up 2 bases and V 5 bases, and 8 bases lay outside the gene matches. The CDR3 region is CASSPQGGSNYGYTF. In DNA form, the CDR3 reads TGTGCCAGCAGTCCGCAAGGGGGCTCCAACTATGGCTACACCTTC.